Detailed here is one TCR beta chain. Using immunoSEQ multiplex PCR, the repertoire was profiled, and TCRdb retains in-frame clones only, with some absent. The table lists about 63,000 clones, roughly 88% of them singletons. The sample comes from a study of blood T cell repertoires in COVID-19. CDR1 is SGHRS and CDR2 is YFSETQ in the germline V gene. V trimming: 3 bases; J trimming: 3 bases; junction bases outside the gene matches: 16. The CDR3 totals 19 residues. The receptor was isolated from a human donor in a cohort sampled during active COVID-19. The sample taken for sequencing was peripheral blood. The chain links TRBV5-1 to TRBJ2-3; 10 positions match TRBD2. The CDR3 spells CASSSPKGGAGGQTDTQYF. The CDR3 DNA reads TGCGCCAGCAGCTCCCCCAAGGGAGGAGCGGGGGGGCAAACAGATACGCAGTATTTT. The complete variable domain, with remaining parts taken from reference TRBV5-1 and TRBJ2-3, reads KAGVTQTPRYLIKTRGQQVTLSCSPISGHRSVSWYQQTPGQGLQFLFEYFSETQRNKGNFPGRFSGRQFSNSRSEMNVSTLELGDSALYLCASSSPKGGAGGQTDTQYFGPGTRLTVL.